This entry is about one TCR beta chain. Its specificity is unknown. Trimming left V 3 bases short and J 2 bases short, with 14 bases between. This CDR3 has 16 residues. In germline, CDR1 is MNHNY, CDR2 SVGAGI (reference sequence). This entry belongs to a study of beta chain features in type 1 diabetes. Sequencing targeted expressed TCRB transcripts, as all isolated RNA had been reverse transcribed. Measured with immunoSEQ multiplex PCR; TCRdb has only the in-frame clones, and not every one. The repertoire holds over 300,000 clones, with about a tenth as singletons. Findings of the study overall: The study found moderately but significantly shorter TCRB CDR3s in all four CD4+ subsets of Type 1 diabetes patients.

The clonotype comes from a man aged 25 to 40 with type 1 diabetes. Specimen: central memory CD4+ T cells from blood. This chain links TRBV6-6 with TRBJ1-5; D perhaps matches TRBD1 (5 bases). CDR3 sequence (DNA): TGTGCCAGCAGTTATATAGCGGGGGTTGGCAATCAGCCCCAGCATTTT. Its translation: CASSYIAGVGNQPQHF.